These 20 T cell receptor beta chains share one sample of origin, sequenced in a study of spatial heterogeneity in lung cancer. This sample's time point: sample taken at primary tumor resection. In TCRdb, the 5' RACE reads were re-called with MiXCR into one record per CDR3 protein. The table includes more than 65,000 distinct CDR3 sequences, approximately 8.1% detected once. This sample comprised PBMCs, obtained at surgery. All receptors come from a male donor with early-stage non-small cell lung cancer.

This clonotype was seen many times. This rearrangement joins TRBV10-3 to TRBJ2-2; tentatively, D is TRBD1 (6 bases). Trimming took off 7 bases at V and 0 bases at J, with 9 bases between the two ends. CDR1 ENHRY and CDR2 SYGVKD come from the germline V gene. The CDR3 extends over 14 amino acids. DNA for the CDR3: TGTGCCATCAATCGGGACACGAACACCGGGGAGCTGTTTTTT. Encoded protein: CAINRDTNTGELFF.

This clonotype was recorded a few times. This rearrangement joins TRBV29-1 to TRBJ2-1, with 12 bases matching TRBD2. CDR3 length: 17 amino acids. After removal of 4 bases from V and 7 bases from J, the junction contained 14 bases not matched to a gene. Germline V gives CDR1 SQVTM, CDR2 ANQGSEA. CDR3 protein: CSVGGLAGGTFQNEQFF. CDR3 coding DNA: TGCAGCGTTGGGGGGCTAGCGGGAGGGACGTTCCAAAATGAGCAGTTCTTC.

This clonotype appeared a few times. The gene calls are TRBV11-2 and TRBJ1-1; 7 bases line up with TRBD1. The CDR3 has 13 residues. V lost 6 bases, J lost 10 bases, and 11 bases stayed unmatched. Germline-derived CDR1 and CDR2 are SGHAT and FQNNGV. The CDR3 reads CASSSYRQGGAFF. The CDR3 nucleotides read TGTGCCAGCAGTTCATACCGACAGGGTGGAGCTTTCTTT.

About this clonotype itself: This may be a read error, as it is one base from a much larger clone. CDR3 loop: CASSTRRGQRPQHF. Written as DNA, the CDR3 is TGTGCCAGCAGTACACGGAGAGGCCAGAGGCCCCAGCATTTT. The chain combines TRBV12-3 or TRBV12-4 with TRBJ1-5; D uncertain. The V end was cut by 5 bases, the J end by 9 bases, with 17 bases between. The CDR3 is made up of 14 amino acids.

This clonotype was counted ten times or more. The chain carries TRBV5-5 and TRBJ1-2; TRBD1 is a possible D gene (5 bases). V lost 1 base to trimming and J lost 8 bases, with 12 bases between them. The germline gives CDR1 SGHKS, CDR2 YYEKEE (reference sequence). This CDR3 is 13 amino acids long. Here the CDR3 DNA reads TGTGCCAGCAGCTTGATCTCTGGGGACGGCTACACCTTC. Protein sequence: CASSLISGDGYTF.

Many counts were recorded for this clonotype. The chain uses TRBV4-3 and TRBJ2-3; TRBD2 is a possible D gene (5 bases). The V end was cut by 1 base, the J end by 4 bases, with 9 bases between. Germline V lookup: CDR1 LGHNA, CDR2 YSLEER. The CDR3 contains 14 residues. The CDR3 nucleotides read TGCGCCAGCAGCCAAGTGGGAGACCCAGATACGCAGTATTTT. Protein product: CASSQVGDPDTQYF.

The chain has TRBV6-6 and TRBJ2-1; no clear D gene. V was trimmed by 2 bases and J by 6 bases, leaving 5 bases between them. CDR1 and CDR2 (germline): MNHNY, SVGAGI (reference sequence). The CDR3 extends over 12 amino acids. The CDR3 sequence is CASSYGSNEQFF. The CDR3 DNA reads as TGTGCCAGCAGTTACGGCAGCAATGAGCAGTTCTTC.

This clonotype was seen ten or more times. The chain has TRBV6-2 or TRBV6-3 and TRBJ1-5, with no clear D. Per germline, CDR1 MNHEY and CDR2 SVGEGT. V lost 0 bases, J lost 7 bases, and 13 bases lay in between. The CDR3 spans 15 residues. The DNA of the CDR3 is TGTGCCAGCAGTTACTCGAGCGGGGAGGGCCAGCCCCAGCATTTT. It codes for CASSYSSGEGQPQHF.

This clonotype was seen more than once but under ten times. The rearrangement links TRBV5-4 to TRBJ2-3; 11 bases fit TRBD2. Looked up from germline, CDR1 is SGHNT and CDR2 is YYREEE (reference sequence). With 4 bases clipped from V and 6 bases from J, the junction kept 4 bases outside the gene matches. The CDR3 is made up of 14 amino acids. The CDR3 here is CASSPGTSGDTQYF. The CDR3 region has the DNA TGTGCCAGCAGCCCCGGGACTAGCGGTGATACGCAGTATTTT.

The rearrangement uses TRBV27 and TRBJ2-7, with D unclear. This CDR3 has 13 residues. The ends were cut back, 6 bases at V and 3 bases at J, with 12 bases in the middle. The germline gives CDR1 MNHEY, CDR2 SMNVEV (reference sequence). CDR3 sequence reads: CASRTELSYEQYF. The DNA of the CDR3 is TGTGCCAGCAGAACCGAACTGAGCTACGAGCAGTACTTC.

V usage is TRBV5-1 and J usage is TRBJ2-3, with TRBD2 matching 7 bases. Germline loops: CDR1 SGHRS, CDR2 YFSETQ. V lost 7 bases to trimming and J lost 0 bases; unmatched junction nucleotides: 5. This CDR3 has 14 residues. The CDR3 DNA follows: TGCGCCAGCGGTCTAGCGGCTAGCACAGATACGCAGTATTTT. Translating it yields CASGLAASTDTQYF.

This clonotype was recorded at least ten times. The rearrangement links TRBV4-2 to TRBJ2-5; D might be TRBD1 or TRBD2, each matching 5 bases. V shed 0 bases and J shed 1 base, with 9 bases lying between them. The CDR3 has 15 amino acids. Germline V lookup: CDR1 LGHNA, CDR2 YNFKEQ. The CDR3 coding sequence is TGTGCCAGCAGCCAAGATCACGGGGCCCAAGAGACCCAGTACTTC. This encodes CASSQDHGAQETQYF.

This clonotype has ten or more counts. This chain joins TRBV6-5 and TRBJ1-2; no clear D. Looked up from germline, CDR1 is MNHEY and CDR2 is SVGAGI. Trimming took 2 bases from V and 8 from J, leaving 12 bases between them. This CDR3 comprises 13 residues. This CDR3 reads CASSYLGMGGYTF. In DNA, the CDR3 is TGTGCCAGCAGTTACCTTGGGATGGGAGGCTACACCTTC.

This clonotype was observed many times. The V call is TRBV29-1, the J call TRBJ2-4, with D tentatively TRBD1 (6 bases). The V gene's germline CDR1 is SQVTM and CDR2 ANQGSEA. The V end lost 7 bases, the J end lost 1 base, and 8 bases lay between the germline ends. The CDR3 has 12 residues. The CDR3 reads CSGDRAKNIQYF. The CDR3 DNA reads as TGCAGCGGAGACAGGGCCAAAAACATTCAGTACTTC.

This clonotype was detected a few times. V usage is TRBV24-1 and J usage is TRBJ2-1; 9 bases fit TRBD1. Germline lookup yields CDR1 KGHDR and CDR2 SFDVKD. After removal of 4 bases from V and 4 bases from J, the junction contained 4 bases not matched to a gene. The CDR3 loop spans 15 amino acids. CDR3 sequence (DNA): TGTGCCACCAGTGACCCGGGACAGGGATACAATGAGCAGTTCTTC. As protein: CATSDPGQGYNEQFF.

The CDR3, as DNA: TGTGCCATCACCCGATCCGGGACAGGGATGAACACTGAAGCTTTCTTT. This sequence encodes CAITRSGTGMNTEAFF. V and J are TRBV10-3 and TRBJ1-1, with 9 bases lining up with TRBD1. V shed 7 bases and J 0 bases; nucleotides not matched to a gene: 9. The CDR3 covers 16 residues. Per germline, CDR1 ENHRY and CDR2 SYGVKD.

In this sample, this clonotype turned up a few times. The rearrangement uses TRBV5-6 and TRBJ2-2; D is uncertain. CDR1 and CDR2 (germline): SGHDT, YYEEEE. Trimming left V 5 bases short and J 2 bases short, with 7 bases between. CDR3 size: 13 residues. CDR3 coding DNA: TGTGCCAGCAGTCACAGCAACACCGGGGAGCTGTTTTTT. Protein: CASSHSNTGELFF.

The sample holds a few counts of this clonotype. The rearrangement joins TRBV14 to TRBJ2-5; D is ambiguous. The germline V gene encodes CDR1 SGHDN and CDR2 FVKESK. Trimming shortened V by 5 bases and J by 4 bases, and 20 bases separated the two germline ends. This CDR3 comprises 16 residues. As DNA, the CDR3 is TGTGCCAGCAGCGCACCCTCCCTCCGGATGGCAGAGACCCAGTACTTC. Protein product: CASSAPSLRMAETQYF.

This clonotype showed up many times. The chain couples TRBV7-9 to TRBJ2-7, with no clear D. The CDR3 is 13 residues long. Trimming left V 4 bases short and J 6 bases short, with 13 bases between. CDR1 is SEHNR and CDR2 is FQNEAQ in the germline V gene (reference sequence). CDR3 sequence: CASSSGPPFEQYF. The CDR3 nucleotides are TGTGCCAGCAGCTCCGGCCCGCCCTTCGAGCAGTACTTC.

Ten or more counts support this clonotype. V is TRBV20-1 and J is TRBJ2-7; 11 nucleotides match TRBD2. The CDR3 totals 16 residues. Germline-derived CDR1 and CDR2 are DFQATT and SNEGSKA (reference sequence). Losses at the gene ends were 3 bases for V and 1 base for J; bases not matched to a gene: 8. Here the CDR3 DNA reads TGCAGTGCTAGTTCCCAGCTAGCGGGAGGATCCTACGAGCAGTACTTC. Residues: CSASSQLAGGSYEQYF.